The next 9 T cell receptor beta chains were all read from a single sample in a study of spatial heterogeneity in lung cancer. The sample's time point: sample taken at primary tumor resection. TCRdb reprocessed the 5' RACE reads with MiXCR, giving one entry per CDR3 protein. Of over 45,000 distinct CDR3 sequences listed, over 4.5% are singletons. The sequencing here drew on PBMCs, taken at surgery. Receptors originate from a male donor with early-stage non-small cell lung cancer.

This clonotype was observed many times. The gene calls are TRBV13 and TRBJ1-2, with D unclear. Germline values: CDR1 PRHDT, CDR2 FYEKMQ (reference sequence). Between the trimmed V and J ends, which lost 8 bases and 4 bases, there was a span of 11 bases. The CDR3 runs to 12 residues. The CDR3 sequence is CASGDMGYGYTF. CDR3 sequence (DNA): TGTGCCAGCGGCGACATGGGCTATGGCTACACCTTC.

This clonotype has at least ten counts. The rearrangement links TRBV7-6 to TRBJ1-1; 7 positions match TRBD1. This CDR3 region has 14 residues. Germline V gene lookup returns CDR1 SGHVS and CDR2 FNYEAQ. The V gene end was trimmed by 5 bases and the J gene end by 5 bases; junction bases not matched to a gene: 8. The CDR3 nucleotides are TGTGCCAGCAGCCCTCGAGACAGGGCAACTGAAGCTTTCTTT. Amino acids: CASSPRDRATEAFF.

This clonotype was seen repeatedly, ten times or more. J is TRBJ2-1 and V is TRBV20-1; 7 bases match TRBD1. Germline V gene lookup returns CDR1 DFQATT and CDR2 SNEGSKA (reference sequence). Trimming cost V 6 bases and J 1 base; bases outside gene matches: 12. The CDR3 length is 16 residues. The CDR3 DNA sequence: TGCAGTGCAACAGACAGGGTTCCCGGTTCCTACAATGAGCAGTTCTTC. Translating gives CSATDRVPGSYNEQFF.

The CDR3 region has the DNA TGTGCCAGCAGTTTAATTGGACAGTTAGGCTACACCTTC. Protein: CASSLIGQLGYTF. V gene TRBV12-3 or TRBV12-4 combines with J gene TRBJ1-2; tentatively, D is TRBD1 (6 bases). With 2 bases removed from V and 8 bases from J, the gap between germline ends came to 12 bases. There are 13 residues in the CDR3.

Many counts were recorded for this clonotype. V and J are TRBV7-8 and TRBJ2-1; 10 bases map to TRBD1. The CDR3 runs to 16 residues. Germline V CDR1 and CDR2: SGHVS, FQNEAQ. V lost 3 bases to trimming and J lost 7 bases; unmatched junction nucleotides: 9. The CDR3 loop is CASSLAGTGAGNEQFF. CDR3 nucleotides: TGTGCCAGCAGCTTGGCCGGGACAGGGGCTGGAAATGAGCAGTTCTTC.

This clonotype was recorded many times. This sequence joins TRBV5-1 and TRBJ2-7, with TRBD2 as a possible D gene (6 bases). The V gene's germline CDR1 is SGHRS and CDR2 YFSETQ. This CDR3 has 13 residues. Trimming stripped 7 bases from V and 6 bases from J, with 17 bases between. The CDR3 DNA reads as TGCGCCAGCGCCTTGGAGGGGTTAGGCGAGCAGTACTTC. It codes for CASALEGLGEQYF.

The table lists this clonotype with a few counts. V usage is TRBV25-1 and J usage is TRBJ2-1; D is unclear. V lost 7 bases and J 10 bases, leaving 11 bases between the germline ends. Germline loops: CDR1 MGHDK, CDR2 SYGVNS. The CDR3 extends over 11 amino acids. For the CDR3, the DNA is TGTGCCAGCATCCAAGTTGCCGAGCAGTTCTTC. Translation gives CASIQVAEQFF.

This clonotype was seen many times. J is TRBJ1-6 and V is TRBV20-1; the D is unclear. Deletions cut 5 bases from V and 7 bases from J, with 12 bases between. Germline CDR1 DFQATT, CDR2 SNEGSKA (reference sequence). This CDR3 comprises 13 residues. The DNA for the CDR3 is TGCAGTGCTGCCGACAACCAGAATTCACCCCTCCACTTT. Its translation is CSAADNQNSPLHF.

This clonotype has only a few counts. The chain has TRBV7-8 and TRBJ1-6; 7 bases match TRBD1. The CDR3 loop spans 15 amino acids. CDR1 SGHVS and CDR2 FQNEAQ come from the germline V gene. The ends lost 4 bases at V and 6 bases at J; junction bases unmatched: 6. DNA for the CDR3: TGTGCCAGCAGCTCGGACAGGCCCGCTAATTCACCCCTCCACTTT. Its protein is CASSSDRPANSPLHF. Looking up the rest from reference TRBV7-8 and TRBJ1-6 gives the full variable domain: GAGVSQSPRYKVAKRGQDVALRCDPISGHVSLFWYQQALGQGPEFLTYFQNEAQLDKSGLPSDRFFAERPEGSVSTLKIQRTQQEDSAVYLCASSSDRPANSPLHFGNGTRLTVT.